The entry below describes one T cell receptor beta chain. Its antigen remains undetermined. No base qualities exist here, and no much larger clone lies one base off it. Whole blood was collected in K2EDTA tubes by collaborating institutions according to the institutions' own protocols. Collaborator samples were shipped for TCRbeta analysis as frozen whole blood, isolated PBMCs, or DNA extracted from either sample type. The data were taken from a study of blood T cell repertoires in COVID-19 (dated by TCRdb to 2018 to 2020). The study in broad terms: Samples covering the acute and convalescent phases of COVID-19 were provided by collaborators in the United States, Italy and Spain. The material from the prospective study consisted of cDNA or gDNA derived from T cells, B-cell-depleted T cells, or PBMCs. The dataset comprised deeply sampled blood TCRbeta repertoires from subjects exposed to, actively infected with, or recovered from COVID-19. The repertoires were made available in a free public database intended to serve as a resource for research on the immune response to SARS-CoV-2. The samples were drawn from the first 160 participants of the ongoing ImmuneRACE study and from 1,254 subjects provided by 6 global collaborators. The sample metadata nearly always contained a de-identified subject ID, COVID-19 status, age in years and sex. Where HLA class I and class II types were available, the types were taken from metadata supplied by the sample provider, not from assay-based typing. Here is what the overall study found, with its caveats: How much clinical and demographic metadata was included differed by source and by participant, and the metadata was provided uncurated.

The immunoSEQ Assay, a bias-controlled multiplex PCR, was used to amplify TCRbeta CDR3 regions from genomic DNA. Regarding the original processing steps: The number of nucleated cells in each sample was estimated from the amplification of reference gene primers within the assay. Sequence reads were collapsed and filtered to measure the absolute abundance of every unique TCRbeta CDR3 rearrangement. Productive Simpson clonality was computed per sample as the square root of Simpson's diversity index over productive rearrangements. The source is immuneACCESS, and TCRdb retained only in-frame sequences with V and J called. Part of the clones is not carried over; for the studies checked, unresolved V genes explain less than half of this, and the remainder is unexplained. The V and J calls and clone size were taken over from that table, and D and trimming were inferred from the DNA. The table for this sample lists over 250,000 clones; over 65% of them were counted only once. The ten biggest clones cover about 3.5% of the sample.

Looking up the germline V gene yields CDR1 SGHRS and CDR2 YFSETQ. The CDR3 starts with the cysteine, ends with the phenylalanine, and has 14 residues. Only the CDR3 DNA is retained, 42 bases long and in frame from the first base. The germline V end is reduced by 4 bases and the J end by 8 bases; junction bases left unmatched: 12. The chain was built from TRBV5-1 and TRBJ2-7, and 7 bases in between align with TRBD1. Material for sequencing was peripheral blood. The clonotype was recovered from a woman aged 80 or older with acute or convalescent COVID-19. DNA sequence: TGCGCCAGCAGCGAGGGGACAGAGGGGTCTAAGCAGTACTTC. Translated, it gives CASSEGTEGSKQYF.